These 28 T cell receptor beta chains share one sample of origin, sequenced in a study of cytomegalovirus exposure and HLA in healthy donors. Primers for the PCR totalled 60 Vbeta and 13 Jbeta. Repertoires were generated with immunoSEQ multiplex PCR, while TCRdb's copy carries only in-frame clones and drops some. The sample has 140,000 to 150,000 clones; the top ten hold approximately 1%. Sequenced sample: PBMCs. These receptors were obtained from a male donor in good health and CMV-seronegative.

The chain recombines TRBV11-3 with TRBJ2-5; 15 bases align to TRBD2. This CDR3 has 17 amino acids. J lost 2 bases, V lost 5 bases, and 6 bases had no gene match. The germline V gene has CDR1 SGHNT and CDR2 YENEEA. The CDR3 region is CASSPGTSGGIQETQYF. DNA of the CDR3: TGTGCCAGCAGCCCAGGGACTAGCGGGGGGATACAAGAGACCCAGTACTTC.

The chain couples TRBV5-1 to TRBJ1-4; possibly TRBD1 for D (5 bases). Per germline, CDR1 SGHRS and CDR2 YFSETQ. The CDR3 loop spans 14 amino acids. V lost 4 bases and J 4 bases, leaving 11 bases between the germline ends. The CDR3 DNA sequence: TGCGCCAGCAGCCACGGAAGGGGTAATGAAAAACTGTTTTTT. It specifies CASSHGRGNEKLFF.

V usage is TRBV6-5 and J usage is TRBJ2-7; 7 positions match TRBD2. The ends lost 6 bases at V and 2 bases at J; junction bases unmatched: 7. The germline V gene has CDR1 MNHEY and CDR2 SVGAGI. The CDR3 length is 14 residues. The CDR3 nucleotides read TGTGCCAGCAGCCCCCGTGGGGGGGCCTACGAGCAGTACTTC. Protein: CASSPRGGAYEQYF.

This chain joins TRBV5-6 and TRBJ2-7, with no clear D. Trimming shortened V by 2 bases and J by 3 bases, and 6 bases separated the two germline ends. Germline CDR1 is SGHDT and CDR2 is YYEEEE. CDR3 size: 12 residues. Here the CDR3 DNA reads TGTGCCAGCAGCTTCCTGAGCTACGAGCAGTACTTC. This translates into CASSFLSYEQYF.

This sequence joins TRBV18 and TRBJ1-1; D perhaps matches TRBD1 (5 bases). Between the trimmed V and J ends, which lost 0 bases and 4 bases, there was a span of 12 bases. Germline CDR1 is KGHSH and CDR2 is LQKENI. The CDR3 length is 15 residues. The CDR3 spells CASSPPREWSTEAFF. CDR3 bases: TGTGCCAGCTCACCACCCAGGGAATGGAGCACTGAAGCTTTCTTT.

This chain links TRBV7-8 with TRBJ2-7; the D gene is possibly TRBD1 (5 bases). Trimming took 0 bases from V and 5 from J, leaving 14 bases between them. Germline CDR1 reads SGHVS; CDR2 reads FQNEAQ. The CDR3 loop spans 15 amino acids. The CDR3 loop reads CASSLAGQGSNEQYF. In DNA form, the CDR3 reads TGTGCCAGCAGCTTAGCGGGGCAGGGAAGCAACGAGCAGTACTTC.

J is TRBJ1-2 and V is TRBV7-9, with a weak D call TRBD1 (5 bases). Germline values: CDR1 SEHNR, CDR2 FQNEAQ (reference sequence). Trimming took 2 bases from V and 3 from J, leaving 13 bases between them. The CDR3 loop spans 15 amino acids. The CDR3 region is CASSLLVARDYGYTF. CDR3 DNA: TGTGCCAGCAGCTTATTAGTGGCCAGGGACTATGGCTACACCTTC.

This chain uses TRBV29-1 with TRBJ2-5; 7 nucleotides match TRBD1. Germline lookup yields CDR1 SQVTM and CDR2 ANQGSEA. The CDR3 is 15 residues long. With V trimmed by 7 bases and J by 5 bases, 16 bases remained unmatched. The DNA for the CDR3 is TGCAGCGGACAGGGATGGATGCCCAACTTGGAGACCCAGTACTTC. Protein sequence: CSGQGWMPNLETQYF.

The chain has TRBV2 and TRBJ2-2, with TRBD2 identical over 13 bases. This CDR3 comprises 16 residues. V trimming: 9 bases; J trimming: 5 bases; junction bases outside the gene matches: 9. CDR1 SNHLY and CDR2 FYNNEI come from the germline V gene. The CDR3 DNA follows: TGTGCCAGTAGTAGGACTAGCGGGAGTATTACCGGGGAGCTGTTTTTT. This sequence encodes CASSRTSGSITGELFF.

The CDR3 spells CAWSVSRGLYEQYF. The CDR3 DNA is TGTGCCTGGAGTGTTAGCAGGGGTTTGTACGAGCAGTACTTC. The J gene is TRBJ2-7, the V gene TRBV30; D might be TRBD1 (6 bases). The CDR3 spans 14 residues. Trimming shortened V by 0 bases and J by 4 bases, and 13 bases separated the two germline ends. Germline-derived CDR1 and CDR2 are GTSNPN and SVGIG (reference sequence).

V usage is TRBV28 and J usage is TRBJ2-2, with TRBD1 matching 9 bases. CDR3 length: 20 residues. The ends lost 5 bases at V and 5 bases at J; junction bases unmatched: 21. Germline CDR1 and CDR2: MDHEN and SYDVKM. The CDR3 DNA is TGTGCCAGCAGTGAGCCAAGGGGGGGACAGGGTGTCGGTCATACCGGGGAGCTGTTTTTT. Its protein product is CASSEPRGGQGVGHTGELFF.

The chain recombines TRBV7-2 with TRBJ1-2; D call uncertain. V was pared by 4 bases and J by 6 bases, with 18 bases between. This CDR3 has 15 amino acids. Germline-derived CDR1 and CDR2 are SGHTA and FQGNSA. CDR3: CASSSGPAASHGYTF. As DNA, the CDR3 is TGTGCCAGCAGCTCCGGCCCGGCGGCCTCCCATGGCTACACCTTC.

The CDR3 protein is CASSSTLLVPLSYEQYF. The CDR3, as DNA: TGCGCCAGCAGCTCAACTTTACTCGTCCCCCTCTCCTACGAGCAGTACTTC. The chain has TRBV5-1 and TRBJ2-7; unclear D gene. CDR1 is SGHRS, CDR2 YFSETQ, per germline. This CDR3 has 17 amino acids. Trimming left V 3 bases short and J 0 bases short, with 19 bases between. Combining the CDR3 with reference TRBV5-1 and TRBJ2-7 gives the whole variable domain KAGVTQTPRYLIKTRGQQVTLSCSPISGHRSVSWYQQTPGQGLQFLFEYFSETQRNKGNFPGRFSGRQFSNSRSEMNVSTLELGDSALYLCASSSTLLVPLSYEQYFGPGTRLTVT.

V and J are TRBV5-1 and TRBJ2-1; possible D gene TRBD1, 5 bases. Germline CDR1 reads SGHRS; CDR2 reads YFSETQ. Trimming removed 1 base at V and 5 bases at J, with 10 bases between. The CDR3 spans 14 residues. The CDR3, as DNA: TGCGCCAGCAGCTTGCAGGGTGTGAACAATGAGCAGTTCTTC. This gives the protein CASSLQGVNNEQFF.

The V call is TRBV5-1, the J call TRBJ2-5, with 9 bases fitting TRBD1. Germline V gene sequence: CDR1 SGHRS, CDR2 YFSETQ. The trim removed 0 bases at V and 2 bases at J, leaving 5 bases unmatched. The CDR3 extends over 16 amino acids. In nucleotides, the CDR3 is TGCGCCAGCAGCTTGGGGGGCGGGACAGGGCAAGAGACCCAGTACTTC. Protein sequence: CASSLGGGTGQETQYF.

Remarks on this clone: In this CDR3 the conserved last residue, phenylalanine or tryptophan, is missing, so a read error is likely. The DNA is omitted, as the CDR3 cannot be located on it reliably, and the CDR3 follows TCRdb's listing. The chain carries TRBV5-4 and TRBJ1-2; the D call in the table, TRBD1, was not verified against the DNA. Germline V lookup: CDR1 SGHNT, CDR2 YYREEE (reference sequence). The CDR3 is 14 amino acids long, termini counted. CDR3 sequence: CASSLRYPGTGYSG.

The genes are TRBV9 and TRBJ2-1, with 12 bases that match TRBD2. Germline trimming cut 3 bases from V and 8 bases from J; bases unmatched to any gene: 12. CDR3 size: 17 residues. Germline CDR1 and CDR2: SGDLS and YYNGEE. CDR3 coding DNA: TGTGCCAGCAGCGCAACACTGACTAGCGGGAGAGTAGATGAGCAGTTCTTC. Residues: CASSATLTSGRVDEQFF. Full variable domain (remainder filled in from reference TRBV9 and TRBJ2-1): DSGVTQTPKHLITATGQRVTLRCSPRSGDLSVYWYQQSLDQGLQFLIQYYNGEERAKGNILERFSAQQFPDLHSELNLSSLELGDSALYFCASSATLTSGRVDEQFFGPGTRLTVL.

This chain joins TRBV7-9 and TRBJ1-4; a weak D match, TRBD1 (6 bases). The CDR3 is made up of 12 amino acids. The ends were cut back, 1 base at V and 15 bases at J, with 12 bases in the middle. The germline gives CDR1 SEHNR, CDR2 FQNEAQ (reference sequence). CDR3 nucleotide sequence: TGTGCCAGCAGCTTAGTCAGACAGGAGGTGTTTTTT. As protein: CASSLVRQEVFF.

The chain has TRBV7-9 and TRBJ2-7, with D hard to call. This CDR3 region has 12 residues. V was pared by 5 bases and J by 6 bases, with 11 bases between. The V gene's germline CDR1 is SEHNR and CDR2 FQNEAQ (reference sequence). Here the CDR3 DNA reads TGTGCCAGCAGCCCCGCGGCCTCCGAGCAGTACTTC. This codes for CASSPAASEQYF.

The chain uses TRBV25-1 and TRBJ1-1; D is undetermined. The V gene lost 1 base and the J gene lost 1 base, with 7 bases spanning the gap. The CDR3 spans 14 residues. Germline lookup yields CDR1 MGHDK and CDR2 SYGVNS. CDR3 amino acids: CASSESFPNTEAFF. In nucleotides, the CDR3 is TGTGCCAGCAGTGAATCCTTTCCGAACACTGAAGCTTTCTTT. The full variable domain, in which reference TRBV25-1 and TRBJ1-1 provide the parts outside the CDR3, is EADIYQTPRYLVIGTGKKITLECSQTMGHDKMYWYQQDPGMELHLIHYSYGVNSTEKGDLSSESTVSRIRTEHFPLTLESARPSHTSQYLCASSESFPNTEAFFGQGTRLTVV.

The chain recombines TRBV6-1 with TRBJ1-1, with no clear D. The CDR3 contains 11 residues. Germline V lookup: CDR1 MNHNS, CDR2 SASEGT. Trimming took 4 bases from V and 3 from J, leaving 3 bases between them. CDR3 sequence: CASSAYTEAFF. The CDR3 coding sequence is TGTGCCAGCAGTGCCTACACTGAAGCTTTCTTT.

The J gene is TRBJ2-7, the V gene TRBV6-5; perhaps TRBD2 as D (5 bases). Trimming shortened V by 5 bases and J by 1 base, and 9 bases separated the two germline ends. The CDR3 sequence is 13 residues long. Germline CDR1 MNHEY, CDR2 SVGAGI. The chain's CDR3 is CASSPSGSYEQYF. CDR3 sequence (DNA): TGTGCCAGCAGTCCCAGCGGTTCCTACGAGCAGTACTTC.

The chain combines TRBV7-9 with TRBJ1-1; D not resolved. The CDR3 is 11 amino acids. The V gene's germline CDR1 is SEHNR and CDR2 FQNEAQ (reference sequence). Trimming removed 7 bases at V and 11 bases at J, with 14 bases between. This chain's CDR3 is CASTEAGGAFF. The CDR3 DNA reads TGTGCCAGCACCGAGGCGGGTGGGGCTTTCTTT.

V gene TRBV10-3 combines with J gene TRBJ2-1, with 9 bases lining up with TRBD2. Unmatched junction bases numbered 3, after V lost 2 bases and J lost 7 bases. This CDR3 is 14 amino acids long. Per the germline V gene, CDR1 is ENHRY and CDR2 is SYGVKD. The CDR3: CAISEAGGGNEQFF. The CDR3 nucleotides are TGTGCCATCAGTGAGGCGGGAGGGGGAAATGAGCAGTTCTTC.

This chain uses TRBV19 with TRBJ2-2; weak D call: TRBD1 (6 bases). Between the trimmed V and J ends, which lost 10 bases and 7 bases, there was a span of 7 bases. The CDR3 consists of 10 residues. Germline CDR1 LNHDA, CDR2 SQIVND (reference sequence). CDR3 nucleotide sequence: TGTGCCACAGGGGTCGGGGAGCTGTTTTTT. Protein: CATGVGELFF. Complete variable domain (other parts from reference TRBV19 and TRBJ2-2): DGGITQSPKYLFRKEGQNVTLSCEQNLNHDAMYWYRQDPGQGLRLIYYSQIVNDFQKGDIAEGYSVSREKKESFPLTVTSAQKNPTAFYLCATGVGELFFGEGSRLTVL.

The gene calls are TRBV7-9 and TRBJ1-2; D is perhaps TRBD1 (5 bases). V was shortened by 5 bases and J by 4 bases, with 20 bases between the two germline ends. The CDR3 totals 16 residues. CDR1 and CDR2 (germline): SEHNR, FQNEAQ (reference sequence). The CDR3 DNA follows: TGTGCCAGCAGCCCACGTTCAGGGATAGGTACCTATGGCTACACCTTC. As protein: CASSPRSGIGTYGYTF.

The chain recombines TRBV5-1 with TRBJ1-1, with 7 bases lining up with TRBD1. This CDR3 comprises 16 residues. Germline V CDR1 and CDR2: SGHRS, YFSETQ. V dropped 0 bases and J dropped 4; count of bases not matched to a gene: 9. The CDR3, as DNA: TGCGCCAGCAGCTTGGGGCACAGGGGAATGGGCACTGAAGCTTTCTTT. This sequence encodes CASSLGHRGMGTEAFF.

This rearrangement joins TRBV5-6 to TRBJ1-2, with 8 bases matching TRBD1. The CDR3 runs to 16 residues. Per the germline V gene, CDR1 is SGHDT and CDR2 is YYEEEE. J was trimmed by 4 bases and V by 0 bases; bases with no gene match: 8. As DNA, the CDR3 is TGTGCCAGCAGCTTGGTGGCAGGGGGCCCGACCTATGGCTACACCTTC. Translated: CASSLVAGGPTYGYTF.